A single sample gave rise to the 10 T cell receptor beta chains below, sequenced in a study of CD8+ T cells in alopecia areata. CD4, CD8alpha, NKG2D, NKG2ACE and other markers were used to sort pooled cutaneous lymph node cells. Following RNA extraction, reverse transcription yielded cDNA that acted as the sequencing template. The protocol was immunoSEQ multiplex PCR, while the TCRdb copy is restricted to in-frame clones and leaves out a portion. The sample has 270,000 or so clones, none seen only once. Sequenced input: CD4+ T cells sorted from a lymph node. The receptor set was obtained from a C3H/HeJ mouse with alopecia areata. MHC haplotype: H2-k.

This clone was seen only a few times. These gene names are mouse names. The CDR3 extends 4 residues past the end of the read, so its final part is completed from the germline J gene. The chain links TRBV1 to TRBJ2-3, with 9 nucleotides matching TRBD1. The length of the CDR3 is 15 residues. Germline loops: CDR1 NSQYPW, CDR2 LRSPGD (reference sequence). With V trimmed by 4 bases and J by 1 base, 3 bases remained unmatched. CDR3 amino acids: CTCSDRGPGAETLYF. CDR3 bases read: TGCACCTGCAGTGACAGGGGGCCGGGTGCAGAA. Drawing the rest from reference TRBV1 and TRBJ2-3, the complete variable domain is VTLLEQNPRWRLVPRGQAVNLRCILKNSQYPWMSWYQQDLQKQLQWLFTLRSPGDKEVKSLPGADYLATRVTDTELRLQVANMSQGRTLYCTCSDRGPGAETLYFGSGTRLTVL.

Concerning this clone itself: Germline and genes: mouse. The CDR3 reads CTCSADHRANTEVFF. The CDR3 bases that were read are TGCACCTGCAGTGCAGATCACAGGGCGAACACA. The chain carries TRBV1 and TRBJ1-1; D is possibly TRBD1 (6 bases). The sequenced fragment ends 4 residues before the CDR3 boundary, so the rest is inferred from the germline J gene. Per the germline V gene, CDR1 is NSQYPW and CDR2 is LRSPGD (reference sequence). Trimming removed 0 bases at V and 1 base at J, with 9 bases between. CDR3 length: 15 amino acids. Using reference TRBV1 and TRBJ1-1 for the parts outside the CDR3, the full variable domain is VTLLEQNPRWRLVPRGQAVNLRCILKNSQYPWMSWYQQDLQKQLQWLFTLRSPGDKEVKSLPGADYLATRVTDTELRLQVANMSQGRTLYCTCSADHRANTEVFFGKGTRLTVV.

This clone was counted only a few times. Gene and germline names: mouse. The read terminates 3 residues before the CDR3 end, so the remaining end is supplied by the germline J gene. The chain uses TRBV1 and TRBJ1-6; 7 nucleotides line up with TRBD1. TRBJ1-6 is sorted into the ORF group, with uncertain function. The CDR3 covers 15 residues. Trimming cost V 2 bases and J 6 bases; bases outside gene matches: 4. The V gene's germline CDR1 is NSQYPW and CDR2 LRSPGD (reference sequence). The CDR3 sequence: CTCSAQGVFNSPLYF. The covered CDR3 bases are TGCACCTGCAGTGCACAGGGGGTGTTTAATTCGCCC.

Only a few counts were recorded for this clone. Mouse gene names and germline throughout. From the germline J gene comes the end of the CDR3, since the read stops 4 residues before it. This specimen includes other DNA sequences encoding the same CDR3. The chain joins TRBV31 to TRBJ2-5; the match to TRBD2 covers 9 bases. The V segment lost 1 base and the J segment 3 bases; nucleotides outside the gene matches: 2. The CDR3 has 14 amino acids. CDR1 is GKSSPN and CDR2 is SITVG in the germline V gene. The CDR3 is CAWSPGTGQDTQYF. The DNA read from the CDR3 is TGTGCCTGGAGTCCCGGGACTGGGCAAGAC. The whole variable domain, remainder taken from reference TRBV31 and TRBJ2-5, is AQTIHQWPVAEIKAVGSPLSLGCTIKGKSSPNLYWYWQATGGTLQQLFYSITVGQVESVVQLNLSASRPKDDQFILSTEKLLLSHSGFYLCAWSPGTGQDTQYFGPGTRLLVL.

As to this clone: Germline and genes here are mouse. The CDR3 end lies 4 residues beyond the end of the read and is filled in from the germline J gene. The rearrangement joins TRBV12-1 to TRBJ1-2; 9 bases line up with TRBD1. After removal of 4 bases from V and 4 bases from J, the junction contained 3 bases not matched to a gene. The CDR3 is 13 amino acids. Per the germline V gene, CDR1 is SGHSN and CDR2 is HYEKVE. The CDR3 DNA, read in part, is TGTGCCAGCTCACCGGGACAGGGCTCC. It codes for CASSPGQGS. The whole CDR3 sequence is CASSPGQGSDYTF.

A word on this clone: All gene names here are mouse names. Read data end 4 residues before the CDR3 end; the end is taken from the germline J gene. Other DNA variants within this sample encode the same CDR3. This chain links TRBV1 with TRBJ2-5; TRBD2 is a possible D gene (5 bases). The CDR3 is made up of 15 amino acids. Per germline, CDR1 NSQYPW and CDR2 LRSPGD (reference sequence). The V end lost 1 base, the J end lost 0 bases, and 8 bases lay between the germline ends. CDR3 sequence: CTCSAVVGNQDTQYF. CDR3 bases read: TGCACCTGCAGTGCAGTCGTGGGGAACCAAGAC. Based on the CDR3 plus reference TRBV1 and TRBJ2-5, the full variable domain is VTLLEQNPRWRLVPRGQAVNLRCILKNSQYPWMSWYQQDLQKQLQWLFTLRSPGDKEVKSLPGADYLATRVTDTELRLQVANMSQGRTLYCTCSAVVGNQDTQYFGPGTRLLVL.

This clone was detected a few times. The gene symbols are mouse symbols. The sequenced fragment ends 4 residues before the CDR3 boundary, so the rest is inferred from the germline J gene. Other DNA sequences of this sample code for an identical CDR3. V and J are TRBV13-3 and TRBJ2-5, with D possibly matching TRBD1 (5 bases). Germline assignment: CDR1 NNHDY and CDR2 SYVADS. V was shortened by 7 bases and J by 0 bases, with 9 bases between the two germline ends. The CDR3 sequence is 13 residues long. The chain's CDR3 is CASRTINQDTQYF. Incomplete CDR3 DNA: TGTGCCAGCCGGACAATTAACCAAGAC.

Comment on this clone: Gene names and germline match the mouse. The CDR3 extends 4 residues past the end of the read, so its final part is completed from the germline J gene. The genes are TRBV1 and TRBJ1-2; TRBD1 matches 10 bases. V lost 4 bases, J lost 2 bases, and 1 base stayed unmatched. Germline values: CDR1 NSQYPW, CDR2 LRSPGD (reference sequence). The CDR3 has 14 amino acids. The chain's CDR3 is CTCSEGQGNSDYTF. The covered CDR3 bases are TGCACCTGCAGTGAGGGACAGGGGAACTCC.

This clone was seen a handful of times. Any gene name here is a mouse gene name. The observed sequence ends 4 residues before the CDR3 terminus, with the missing tail filled in from the germline J gene. This chain connects TRBV14 to TRBJ1-2; 9 nucleotides align to TRBD1. Germline V gives CDR1 SGHDT, CDR2 FRDEAV. Losses at the gene ends were 4 bases for V and 0 bases for J; bases not matched to a gene: 4. The CDR3 length is 15 residues. The CDR3 loop is CASSQTGGSNSDYTF. Partial CDR3 DNA: TGTGCCAGCAGTCAAACAGGGGGCTCAAACTCC.

This clone appeared a few times. Gene names and germline match the mouse. The read stops 3 residues short of the end of the CDR3; the missing end is completed from the germline J gene. The chain uses TRBV19 and TRBJ1-6, with 7 bases matching TRBD1. TRBJ1-6 is an open reading frame, and its role is uncertain. Germline V gene sequence: CDR1 FNHDT, CDR2 SITEND (reference sequence). V shed 6 bases and J 0 bases; nucleotides not matched to a gene: 3. CDR3 length: 15 amino acids. The CDR3 sequence: CASNRGLSYNSPLYF. The DNA read from the CDR3 is TGTGCCAGCAATAGGGGGCTTTCCTATAATTCGCCC.